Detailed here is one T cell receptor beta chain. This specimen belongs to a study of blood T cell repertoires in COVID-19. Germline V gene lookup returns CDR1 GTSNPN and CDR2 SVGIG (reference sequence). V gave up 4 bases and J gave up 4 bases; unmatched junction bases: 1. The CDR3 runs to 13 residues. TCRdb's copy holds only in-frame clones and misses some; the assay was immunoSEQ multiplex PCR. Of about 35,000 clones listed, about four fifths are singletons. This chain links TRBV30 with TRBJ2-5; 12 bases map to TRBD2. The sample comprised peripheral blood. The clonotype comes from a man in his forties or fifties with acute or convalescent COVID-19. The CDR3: CAWTSGGVETQYF. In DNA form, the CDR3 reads TGTGCCTGGACTAGCGGGGGGGTAGAGACCCAGTACTTC.